This entry features one T cell receptor (beta chain) sequence. Its cognate antigen is unknown. 60 Vbeta and 13 Jbeta primers were used in PCR. Original handling: Later reanalysis found approximately 80 million unique TCR beta chains, around 10 million of them shared. The protocol was immunoSEQ multiplex PCR, while the TCRdb copy is restricted to in-frame clones and leaves out a portion. The V and J calls and clone size were taken over from that table, and D and trimming were inferred from the DNA. The top ten hold around 2.5% of the sample, which has 65,000 to 95,000 clones, about three quarters seen once. The sample originates from a study of cytomegalovirus exposure and HLA in healthy donors. Study-level background: Of the donors genotyped, approximately 400 in all, over 80% fell in the Caucasian-associated ancestry cluster.

Points from the study as a whole: Productive rates of about 90% or about 30% were seen for most TCR beta V segments in an earlier analysis. The authors enumerated under 200 TCR beta chains as linked to cytomegalovirus.

The sample comprised PBMCs. The sequence derives from a male donor in good health and CMV-seropositive.

The CDR3 DNA is TGCAGCGCCACGGGACAGGGGGCGGGCGAGCAGTACTTC. Protein product: CSATGQGAGEQYF. The V and J genes are TRBV29-1 and TRBJ2-7, with 12 positions matching TRBD1. V dropped 7 bases and J dropped 6; count of bases not matched to a gene: 7. There are 13 residues in the CDR3. Per the germline V gene, CDR1 is SQVTM and CDR2 is ANQGSEA.